This T cell receptor beta chain is from a study of shared clonotypes between healthy human individuals. On the study more broadly: Participating donors consisted of a couple of women and a few men aged 18 to 49.

V lost 8 bases and J lost 7; bases outside the gene matches: 10. Germline values: CDR1 MNHEY, CDR2 SMNVEV (reference sequence). This CDR3 has 15 amino acids. Deep level was the assay's run setting. Genomic DNA belonging to each subset was distributed in equal measure over several immunoSEQ plates. Sequenced by immunoSEQ multiplex PCR; TCRdb stores in-frame clones only, minus some. The sample shows over 300,000 clones, over 75% of them seen only once. The chain joins TRBV27 to TRBJ2-1, with TRBD2 identical over 11 bases. The sequenced sample was memory CD8+ T cells sorted from blood. The sample's subset: CD45RO+ cells pooled with CCR7-negative TemRA cells. The TCR originated in a man aged 18 to 30 in good health. DNA of the CDR3: TGTGCCAGCCAGAGCTTTAGCGGGGGGGCGAATGAGCAGTTCTTC. Its protein product is CASQSFSGGANEQFF.